The entry below describes one TCR beta chain. The data were produced by immunoSEQ multiplex PCR, yet TCRdb's version contains in-frame clones alone and is incomplete. The sample has fewer than 85,000 clones; 94% are singletons. CDR3 size: 13 residues. V was trimmed by 7 bases and J by 2 bases, leaving 11 bases between them. Germline V gives CDR1 SGHTA, CDR2 FQGNSA. This record belongs to a study of technical replicates of blood from a few donors. The chain carries TRBV7-2 and TRBJ2-5; D call uncertain. The receptor comes from a human donor in good health. Sequences were obtained from T cells isolated from PBMCs. DNA for the CDR3: TGTGCCAGCATTCTGACAACTCAAGAGACCCAGTACTTC. It specifies CASILTTQETQYF.